This is a list of T cell receptor beta chains from one sample in a study of human T cells and chemical hapten exposure. TCRdb called the RACE reads again in MiXCR, with one record for every CDR3 protein. Here the sample spans around 380,000 distinct CDR3 sequences, roughly 6% being singletons. Here the sequenced sample was whole blood, taken in connection with sensitization to the hapten diphenylcyclopropenone (DPC). These receptors all come from a woman younger than 35 with alopecia areata. Some clones in this sample may be carry-over from other donors' samples. The CDR3 runs from the conserved cysteine through the conserved F or W. The order of the fields is clone size, J gene, D gene, V gene, CDR3 protein, CDR3 DNA. The D gene is left open where the match is weak. The size entry is marked missing in some rows and otherwise reads once, few, many or a size class.

abundance: few; j_gene: TRBJ1-5; d_gene: .; v_gene: TRBV6-1; CDR3aa: CASSDFRRKSNQPQHF; CDR3nt: TGTGCCAGCAGTGACTTCAGGAGGAAGAGCAATCAGCCCCAGCATTTT
abundance: many; j_gene: TRBJ1-3; d_gene: .; v_gene: TRBV12-3/TRBV12-4; CDR3aa: CASSYPVASGNTIYF; CDR3nt: TGTGCCAGCAGTTACCCAGTAGCCTCCGGAAACACCATATATTTT
abundance: many; j_gene: TRBJ2-7; d_gene: .; v_gene: TRBV6-6; CDR3aa: CASISPGSSYEQYF; CDR3nt: TGTGCCAGCATCAGCCCGGGCAGCTCCTACGAGCAGTACTTC
abundance: many; j_gene: TRBJ2-3; d_gene: .; v_gene: TRBV20-1; CDR3aa: CSARALPGFEADTQYF; CDR3nt: TGCAGTGCTCGCGCCCTCCCGGGGTTCGAGGCAGATACGCAGTATTTT
abundance: .; j_gene: TRBJ2-5; d_gene: .; v_gene: TRBV18; CDR3aa: CASSPNYGTQETQYF; CDR3nt: TGTGCCAGCTCACCCAACTACGGGACTCAGGAGACCCAGTACTTC
abundance: .; j_gene: TRBJ1-2; d_gene: .; v_gene: TRBV4-3; CDR3aa: CASSQARAGANYGYTF; CDR3nt: TGCGCCAGCAGCCAAGCCCGCGCGGGGGCTAACTATGGCTACACCTTC
abundance: .; j_gene: TRBJ1-1; d_gene: .; v_gene: TRBV6-2/TRBV6-3; CDR3aa: CASSIGEGTEAFF; CDR3nt: TGTGCCAGCAGCATCGGTGAGGGGACTGAAGCTTTCTTT
abundance: many; j_gene: TRBJ1-1; d_gene: .; v_gene: TRBV7-9; CDR3aa: CASSLFKNTEAFF; CDR3nt: TGTGCCAGCAGCTTATTTAAGAACACTGAAGCTTTCTTT
abundance: many; j_gene: TRBJ2-6; d_gene: .; v_gene: TRBV15; CDR3aa: CATSRDGFAGANVLTF; CDR3nt: TGTGCCACCAGCAGAGATGGGTTTGCTGGGGCCAACGTCCTGACTTTC
abundance: many; j_gene: TRBJ2-7; d_gene: .; v_gene: TRBV7-6; CDR3aa: CASSADDEQYF; CDR3nt: TGTGCCAGCAGCGCGGATGACGAGCAGTACTTC
abundance: few; j_gene: TRBJ1-3; d_gene: TRBD1; v_gene: TRBV29-1; CDR3aa: CSVWTGAGNTIYF; CDR3nt: TGCAGCGTCTGGACAGGGGCAGGAAACACCATATATTTT
abundance: .; j_gene: TRBJ1-5; d_gene: .; v_gene: TRBV6-2/TRBV6-3; CDR3aa: CASSYSEAGNQPQHF; CDR3nt: TGTGCCAGCAGTTACTCTGAGGCAGGTAATCAGCCCCAGCATTTT
abundance: many; j_gene: TRBJ2-3; d_gene: TRBD2; v_gene: TRBV7-2; CDR3aa: CASSLVVGLAGTQYF; CDR3nt: TGTGCCAGCAGCTTAGTAGTGGGACTAGCGGGGACGCAGTATTTT
abundance: .; j_gene: TRBJ1-2; d_gene: .; v_gene: TRBV7-9; CDR3aa: CASGIYGYTF; CDR3nt: TGTGCCAGCGGCATCTATGGCTACACCTTC
abundance: many; j_gene: TRBJ2-7; d_gene: .; v_gene: TRBV28; CDR3aa: CASSLSEGLTYEQYF; CDR3nt: TGTGCCAGCAGTTTATCAGAGGGGCTAACCTACGAGCAGTACTTC
abundance: .; j_gene: TRBJ1-6; d_gene: .; v_gene: TRBV5-1; CDR3aa: CASSLTGANQENSPLHF; CDR3nt: TGCGCCAGCAGCTTGACGGGGGCGAACCAAGAGAATTCACCCCTCCACTTT
abundance: many; j_gene: TRBJ2-7; d_gene: .; v_gene: TRBV9; CDR3aa: CASSVAKDTHYEQYF; CDR3nt: TGTGCCAGCAGCGTAGCTAAAGACACCCACTACGAGCAGTACTTC
abundance: many; j_gene: TRBJ2-3; d_gene: .; v_gene: TRBV11-3; CDR3aa: CASSLNPTDTQYF; CDR3nt: TGTGCCAGCAGCTTAAACCCGACAGATACGCAGTATTTT
abundance: few; j_gene: TRBJ2-3; d_gene: TRBD2; v_gene: TRBV29-1; CDR3aa: CSSLLASGLTSSTDTQYF; CDR3nt: TGCAGCTCTCTCCTGGCTAGCGGGCTAACTTCTAGCACAGATACGCAGTATTTT
abundance: .; j_gene: TRBJ2-7; d_gene: TRBD1; v_gene: TRBV2; CDR3aa: CARGQDPYEQYF; CDR3nt: TGTGCCAGAGGACAGGACCCCTACGAGCAGTACTTC
abundance: .; j_gene: TRBJ1-3; d_gene: .; v_gene: TRBV12-5; CDR3aa: CASGLISGRSRNTIYF; CDR3nt: TGTGCTAGTGGTTTGATCAGTGGCCGGTCCCGAAACACCATATATTTT
abundance: few; j_gene: TRBJ2-1; d_gene: .; v_gene: TRBV6-2/TRBV6-3; CDR3aa: CASSSNTGTIEQFF; CDR3nt: TGTGCCAGCAGTTCCAATACCGGAACTATTGAGCAGTTCTTC
abundance: few; j_gene: TRBJ1-3; d_gene: .; v_gene: TRBV6-5; CDR3aa: CASSYSGTGNTIYF; CDR3nt: TGTGCCAGCAGTTACTCCGGAACTGGAAACACCATATATTTT
abundance: .; j_gene: TRBJ2-1; d_gene: TRBD2; v_gene: TRBV4-2; CDR3aa: CASSQTSGDNYNEQFF; CDR3nt: TGTGCCAGCAGCCAGACTAGCGGGGACAACTACAATGAGCAGTTCTTC
abundance: .; j_gene: TRBJ1-2; d_gene: .; v_gene: TRBV6-6; CDR3aa: CASSYTRGGGDYGYTF; CDR3nt: TGTGCCAGCAGTTACACCCGGGGTGGTGGGGACTATGGCTACACCTTC
abundance: many; j_gene: TRBJ1-6; d_gene: .; v_gene: TRBV5-1; CDR3aa: CASSSTVQASYNSPLHF; CDR3nt: TGCGCCAGCAGCTCGACAGTCCAAGCCTCGTATAATTCACCCCTCCACTTT
abundance: few; j_gene: TRBJ1-5; d_gene: .; v_gene: TRBV6-2/TRBV6-3; CDR3aa: CASSQFMDTPGPQHF; CDR3nt: TGTGCCAGCAGTCAGTTTATGGACACCCCGGGGCCCCAGCATTTT
abundance: many; j_gene: TRBJ2-1; d_gene: .; v_gene: TRBV2; CDR3aa: CASNGVFNNEQFF; CDR3nt: TGTGCCAGCAACGGGGTGTTCAACAATGAGCAGTTCTTC
abundance: few; j_gene: TRBJ1-2; d_gene: .; v_gene: TRBV6-1; CDR3aa: CASSPWTRGYTF; CDR3nt: TGTGCCAGCAGCCCCTGGACCCGAGGCTACACCTTC